These 17 T cell receptor beta chains were sequenced from one sample in a study of a mutant IDH1 vaccine in newly diagnosed glioma. Libraries were prepared by immunoSEQ multiplex PCR; TCRdb keeps only in-frame clonotypes and omits some of them. The sample lists 40,000 to 55,000 clones; roughly 90% were seen once. These receptors' antigens are unknown. The time point denotes: week 11, during vaccination. The content of each vaccine dose was 300 ug of mutant IDH1 20-mer peptide, and topical imiquimod accompanied it. This material consisted of PBMCs, taken from a glioma patient whose treatment included an IDH1 peptide vaccine. All receptors come from a man over 45 with glioma.

The V gene is TRBV30, the J gene TRBJ1-4; perhaps TRBD1 as D (5 bases). In germline, CDR1 is GTSNPN, CDR2 SVGIG (reference sequence). V gave up 3 bases and J gave up 0 bases, with 8 bases separating them. This CDR3 is 14 amino acids long. The CDR3 is CAWSQGTTNEKLFF. CDR3 coding DNA: TGTGCCTGGAGCCAGGGTACAACTAATGAAAAACTGTTTTTT.

On this clone: At one end the junction does not follow the germline gene, possibly because of a read error. The chain carries TRBV7-7 and TRBJ2-5; TRBD1 matches at 9 bases. Germline loops: CDR1 SSHAT, CDR2 FNYEAQ (reference sequence). The CDR3 extends over 18 amino acids. CDR3 in DNA: TGTGCTAGCATCCCGTACCCTTACGGGGACAGGGTCCAAGAGACCCAGTACTTC. Translating gives CASIPYPYGDRVQETQYF.

The DNA of the CDR3 is TGTGCCAGCAGCCAAGAGAGGGGGAATTCACCCCTCCACTTT. Amino acids: CASSQERGNSPLHF. The V gene is TRBV14, the J gene TRBJ1-6, with a weak D call TRBD1 (6 bases). Germline CDR1 is SGHDN and CDR2 is FVKESK. This CDR3 region has 14 residues. The ends were cut back, 0 bases at V and 7 bases at J, with 7 bases in the middle. The complete variable domain, with remaining parts taken from reference TRBV14 and TRBJ1-6, reads EAGVTQFPSHSVIEKGQTVTLRCDPISGHDNLYWYRRVMGKEIKFLLHFVKESKQDESGMPNNRFLAERTGGTYSTLKVQPAELEDSGVYFCASSQERGNSPLHFGNGTRLTVT.

This rearrangement joins TRBV5-1 to TRBJ2-2, with D perhaps TRBD1 or TRBD2 (5 bases each). Trimming pared 4 bases from V and 5 bases from J, leaving 15 bases between. Germline V gene lookup returns CDR1 SGHRS and CDR2 YFSETQ. The CDR3 is made up of 15 amino acids. The CDR3 region is CASSPPAGTTGELFF. CDR3 DNA sequence: TGCGCCAGCAGCCCGCCAGCCGGGACGACCGGGGAGCTGTTTTTT.

CDR3 sequence reads: CASSSNTPLGYTF. CDR3 DNA sequence: TGTGCCAGCAGCTCCAATACTCCGCTTGGCTACACCTTC. J is TRBJ1-2 and V is TRBV7-9; D gene ambiguous. Per germline, CDR1 SEHNR and CDR2 FQNEAQ (reference sequence). The CDR3 contains 13 residues. Trimming took 4 bases from V and 7 from J, leaving 13 bases between them.

The chain combines TRBV10-3 with TRBJ1-5; tentative D call: TRBD1 (5 bases). The germline V gene has CDR1 ENHRY and CDR2 SYGVKD. CDR3 length: 14 residues. V lost 2 bases to trimming and J lost 6 bases, with 11 bases between them. Here the CDR3 DNA reads TGTGCCATCAGTGAGGGGGCGTCGGGTCAGCCCCAGCATTTT. Amino acid sequence: CAISEGASGQPQHF.

The V gene is TRBV29-1, the J gene TRBJ1-5; D may be TRBD1 (5 bases). The CDR3 extends over 13 amino acids. Looked up from germline, CDR1 is SQVTM and CDR2 is ANQGSEA. With 5 bases removed from V and 5 bases from J, the gap between germline ends came to 13 bases. DNA of the CDR3: TGCAGCGTTCGCTCAGACAGCTATCAGCCCCAGCATTTT. This encodes CSVRSDSYQPQHF.

The rearrangement links TRBV5-6 to TRBJ2-7; tentative D call: TRBD2 (5 bases). There are 17 residues in the CDR3. V was pared by 0 bases and J by 0 bases, with 16 bases between. Germline V lookup: CDR1 SGHDT, CDR2 YYEEEE. CDR3 loop: CASSLANRWESSYEQYF. Written as DNA, the CDR3 is TGTGCCAGCAGCTTGGCCAATCGGTGGGAGTCCTCCTACGAGCAGTACTTC.

The chain combines TRBV10-3 with TRBJ2-7; TRBD2 agrees at 9 bases. With V trimmed by 5 bases and J by 0 bases, 17 bases remained unmatched. The CDR3 runs 19 residues. Germline V gene data show CDR1 as ENHRY and CDR2 as SYGVKD. The CDR3 spells CAISSRDPRAGGLSYEQYF. CDR3 nucleotides: TGTGCCATCAGTAGCCGAGACCCCCGGGCGGGAGGGCTCTCCTACGAGCAGTACTTC.

This chain joins TRBV23-1 and TRBJ2-2; TRBD1 might be the D (5 bases). TRBV23-1 is filed as an ORF, its function uncertain. Trimming cost V 2 bases and J 4 bases, with 14 bases left between them. CDR3 length equals 16 residues. The CDR3 spells CASSQPDRTLTGELFF. The DNA of the CDR3 is TGCGCCAGCAGTCAACCCGACAGAACTCTCACCGGGGAGCTGTTTTTT.

V and J are TRBV6-5 and TRBJ1-2; D is uncertain. Germline CDR1 is MNHEY and CDR2 is SVGAGI. V was shortened by 4 bases and J by 0 bases, with 12 bases between the two germline ends. The CDR3 extends over 15 amino acids. The CDR3 DNA is TGTGCCAGCAGTTTCGAGGCTCGATCTAACTATGGCTACACCTTC. It yields the protein CASSFEARSNYGYTF.

This sequence joins TRBV28 and TRBJ2-1; TRBD2 matches 14 bases. Germline values: CDR1 MDHEN, CDR2 SYDVKM. V shed 6 bases, J shed 10 bases, and the junction held 5 bases outside the gene matches. CDR3 length equals 14 residues. The CDR3, as DNA: TGTGCCAGCAGAACGGGACTAGCGGGAGTGGAGCAGTTCTTC. It is translated as CASRTGLAGVEQFF.

This clone occurred once. The rearrangement uses TRBV19 and TRBJ2-2; 14 nucleotides match TRBD2. V trimming: 6 bases; J trimming: 7 bases; junction bases outside the gene matches: 13. This CDR3 spans 18 amino acids. Germline V gene sequence: CDR1 LNHDA, CDR2 SQIVND (reference sequence). In DNA, the CDR3 is TGTGCCAGTAGGGGGTCGGGACTAGCGGGAGCGAGTAACGGGGAGCTGTTTTTT. This codes for CASRGSGLAGASNGELFF.

The rearrangement joins TRBV7-9 to TRBJ1-1, with D unresolved. Germline CDR1 SEHNR, CDR2 FQNEAQ (reference sequence). Deletions cut 6 bases from V and 13 bases from J, with 24 bases between. The CDR3 runs to 14 residues. The chain's CDR3 is CASSRDSSPVRGFF. Here the CDR3 DNA reads TGTGCCAGCAGTCGCGACTCCTCACCGGTTCGGGGTTTCTTT.

The chain combines TRBV6-5 with TRBJ1-6; D might be TRBD1 (6 bases). The germline V gene has CDR1 MNHEY and CDR2 SVGAGI. There are 14 residues in the CDR3. V lost 5 bases, J lost 6 bases, and 11 bases lay in between. CDR3 residues: CASSEQGANSPLHF. The CDR3 nucleotides are TGTGCCAGCAGTGAACAGGGTGCTAATTCACCCCTCCACTTT.

The rearrangement uses TRBV5-4 and TRBJ2-3, with TRBD2 matching over 7 bases. Germline CDR1 is SGHNT and CDR2 is YYREEE (reference sequence). The V gene end was trimmed by 0 bases and the J gene end by 3 bases; junction bases not matched to a gene: 7. The CDR3 runs to 16 residues. The chain's CDR3 is CASSLAGGGPTDTQYF. The CDR3 nucleotides read TGTGCCAGCAGCTTGGCCGGGGGAGGGCCGACAGATACGCAGTATTTT.

The chain is built from TRBV5-4 and TRBJ2-7; 7 bases align to TRBD1. CDR1 SGHNT and CDR2 YYREEE come from the germline V gene (reference sequence). V was pared by 0 bases and J by 4 bases, with 4 bases of the junction left unmatched. The length of the CDR3 is 14 residues. The CDR3 loop is CASSLDRGRYEQYF. CDR3 DNA sequence: TGTGCCAGCAGCTTGGACAGGGGACGTTACGAGCAGTACTTC.